The clone carrying this T cell receptor beta chain has only a few counts. Germline V gene sequence: CDR1 LGHDT, CDR2 YNNKEL (reference sequence). J gave up 3 bases and V 5 bases, and 8 bases lay outside the gene matches. There are 16 residues in the CDR3. Libraries were prepared by immunoSEQ multiplex PCR; TCRdb keeps only in-frame clonotypes and omits some of them. The data show some 110,000 clones, approximately 81% seen once. This specimen comes from a study of blood T cell repertoires in COVID-19. Study-level background: Samples taken during acute and convalescent COVID-19 were collected in the United States, Italy and Spain.

The chain is built from TRBV3-1 (or the pseudogene TRBV3-2) and TRBJ2-5; TRBD2 matches at 11 bases. The clonotype comes from a man in his forties or fifties with acute or convalescent COVID-19. The specimen sequenced was peripheral blood. The CDR3 here is CASSTFLGLAEETQYF. In nucleotides, the CDR3 is TGTGCCAGCAGCACCTTTTTGGGACTAGCGGAAGAGACCCAGTACTTC.